This TCR beta chain was retrieved from a study of identical twins. TCRdb fed the 5' RACE reads into MiXCR, producing one record per CDR3 protein. This sample has hundreds of thousands of distinct CDR3 sequences, with 5.5% to 7.5% found just once. Germline V gene lookup returns CDR1 SGHRS and CDR2 YFSETQ. Trimming at V came to 1 base and at J to 12 bases, leaving 9 bases not matched to a gene. The CDR3 length is 14 residues. The source material was naive T cells sorted from blood. The chain links TRBV5-1 to TRBJ2-1; 8 bases fit TRBD1. This TCR was sampled from a man between 18 and 35 years old in good health. CDR3 in DNA: TGCGCCAGCAGCTTGTCAGGACAGGGTTTGGCGCAGTTCTTC. Translation gives CASSLSGQGLAQFF.